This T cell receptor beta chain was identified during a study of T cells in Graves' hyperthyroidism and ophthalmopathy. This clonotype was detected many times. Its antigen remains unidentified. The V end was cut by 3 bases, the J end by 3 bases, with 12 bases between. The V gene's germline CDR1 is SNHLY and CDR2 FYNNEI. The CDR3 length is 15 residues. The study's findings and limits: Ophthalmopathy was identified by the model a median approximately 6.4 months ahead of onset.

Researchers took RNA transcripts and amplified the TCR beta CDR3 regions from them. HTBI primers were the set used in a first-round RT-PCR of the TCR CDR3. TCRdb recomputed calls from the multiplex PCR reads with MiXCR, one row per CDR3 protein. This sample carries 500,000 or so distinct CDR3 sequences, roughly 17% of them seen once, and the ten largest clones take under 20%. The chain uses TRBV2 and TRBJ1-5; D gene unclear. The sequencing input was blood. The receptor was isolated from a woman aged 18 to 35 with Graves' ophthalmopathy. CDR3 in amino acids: CASSDGQYSNQPQHF. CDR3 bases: TGTGCCAGCAGTGATGGGCAGTACTCCAATCAGCCCCAGCATTTT.